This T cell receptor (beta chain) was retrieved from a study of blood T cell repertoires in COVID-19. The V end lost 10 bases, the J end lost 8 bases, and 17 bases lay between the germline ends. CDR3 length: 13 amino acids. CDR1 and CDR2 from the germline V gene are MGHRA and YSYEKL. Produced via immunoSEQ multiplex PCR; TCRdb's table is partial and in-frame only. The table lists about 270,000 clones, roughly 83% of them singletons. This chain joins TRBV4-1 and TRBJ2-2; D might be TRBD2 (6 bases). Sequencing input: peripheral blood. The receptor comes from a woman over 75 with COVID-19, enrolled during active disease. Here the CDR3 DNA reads TGCGCCAAAGGGCCGCGGGACGGGGGGGAGCTGTTTTTT. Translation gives CAKGPRDGGELFF.